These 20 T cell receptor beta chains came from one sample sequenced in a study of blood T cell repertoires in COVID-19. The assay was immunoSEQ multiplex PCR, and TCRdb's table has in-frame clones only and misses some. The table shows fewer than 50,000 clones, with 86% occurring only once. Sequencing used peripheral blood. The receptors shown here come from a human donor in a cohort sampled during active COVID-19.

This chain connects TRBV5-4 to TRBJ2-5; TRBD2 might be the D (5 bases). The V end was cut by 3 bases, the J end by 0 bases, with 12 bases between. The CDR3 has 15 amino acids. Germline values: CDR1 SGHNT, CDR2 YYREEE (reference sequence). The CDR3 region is CASSSRRGNQETQYF. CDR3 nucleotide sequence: TGTGCCAGCAGCTCCCGCCGGGGTAACCAAGAGACCCAGTACTTC.

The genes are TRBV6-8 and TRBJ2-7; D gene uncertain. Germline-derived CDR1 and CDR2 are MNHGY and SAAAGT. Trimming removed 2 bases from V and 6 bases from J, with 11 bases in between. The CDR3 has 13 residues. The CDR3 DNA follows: TGTGCCAGCAGTTACGCGACGGCGGCCGAGCAGTACTTC. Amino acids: CASSYATAAEQYF.

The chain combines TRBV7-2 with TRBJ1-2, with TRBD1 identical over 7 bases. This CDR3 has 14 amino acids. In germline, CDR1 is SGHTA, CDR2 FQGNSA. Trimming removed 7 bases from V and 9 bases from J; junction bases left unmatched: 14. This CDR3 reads CASTRQGNFNSYTF. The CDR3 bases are TGTGCCAGCACAAGACAGGGTAATTTCAATAGCTACACCTTC.

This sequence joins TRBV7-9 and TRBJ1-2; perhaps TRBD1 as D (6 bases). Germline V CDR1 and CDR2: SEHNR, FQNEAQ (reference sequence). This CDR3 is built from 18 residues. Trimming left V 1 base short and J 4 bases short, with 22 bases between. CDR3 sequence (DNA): TGTGCCAGCAGCTTAGTAAGCTGGGGGCCCCCGTCCCGCTATGGCTACACCTTC. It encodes CASSLVSWGPPSRYGYTF.

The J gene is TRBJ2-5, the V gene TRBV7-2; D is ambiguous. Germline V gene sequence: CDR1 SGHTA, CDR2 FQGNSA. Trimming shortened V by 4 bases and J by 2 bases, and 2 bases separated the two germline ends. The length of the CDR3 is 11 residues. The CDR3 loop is CASSSQETQYF. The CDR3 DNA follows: TGTGCCAGCAGCTCGCAAGAGACCCAGTACTTC.

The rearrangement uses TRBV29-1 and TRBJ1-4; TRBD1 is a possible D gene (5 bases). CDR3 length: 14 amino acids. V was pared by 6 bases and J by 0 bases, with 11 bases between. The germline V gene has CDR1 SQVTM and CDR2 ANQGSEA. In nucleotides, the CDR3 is TGCAGCGTACTCGACAGTGCAACTAATGAAAAACTGTTTTTT. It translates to CSVLDSATNEKLFF. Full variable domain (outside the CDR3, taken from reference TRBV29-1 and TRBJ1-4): SAVISQKPSRDICQRGTSLTIQCQVDSQVTMMFWYRQQPGQSLTLIATANQGSEATYESGFVIDKFPISRPNLTFSTLTVSNMSPEDSSIYLCSVLDSATNEKLFFGSGTQLSVL.

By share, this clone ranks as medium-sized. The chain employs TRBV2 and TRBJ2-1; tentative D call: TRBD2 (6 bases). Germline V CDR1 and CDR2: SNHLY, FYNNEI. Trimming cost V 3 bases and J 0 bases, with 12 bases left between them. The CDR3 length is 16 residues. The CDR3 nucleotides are TGTGCCAGCAGTGAGCGCGGGGCGAGCTCCTACAATGAGCAGTTCTTC. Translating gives CASSERGASSYNEQFF.

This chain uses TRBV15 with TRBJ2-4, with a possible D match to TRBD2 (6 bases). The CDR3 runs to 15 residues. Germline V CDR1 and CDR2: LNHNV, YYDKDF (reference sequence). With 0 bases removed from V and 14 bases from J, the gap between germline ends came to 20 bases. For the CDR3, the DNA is TGTGCCACCAGCAGAGATGCGGGACGTCAGGACATCAAGTACTTC. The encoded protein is CATSRDAGRQDIKYF.

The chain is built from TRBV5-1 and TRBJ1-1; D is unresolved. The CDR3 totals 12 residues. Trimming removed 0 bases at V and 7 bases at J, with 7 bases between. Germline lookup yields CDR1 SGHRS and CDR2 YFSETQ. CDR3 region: CASSLDTVEAFF. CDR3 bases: TGCGCCAGCAGCTTGGATACAGTTGAAGCTTTCTTT.

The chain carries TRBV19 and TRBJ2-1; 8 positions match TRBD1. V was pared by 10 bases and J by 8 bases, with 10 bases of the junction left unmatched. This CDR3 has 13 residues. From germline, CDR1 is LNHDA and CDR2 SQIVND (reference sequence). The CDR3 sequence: CATSGTGFYEQFF. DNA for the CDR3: TGTGCCACCTCCGGGACAGGTTTTTATGAGCAGTTCTTC. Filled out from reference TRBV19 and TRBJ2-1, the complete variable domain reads DGGITQSPKYLFRKEGQNVTLSCEQNLNHDAMYWYRQDPGQGLRLIYYSQIVNDFQKGDIAEGYSVSREKKESFPLTVTSAQKNPTAFYLCATSGTGFYEQFFGPGTRLTVL.

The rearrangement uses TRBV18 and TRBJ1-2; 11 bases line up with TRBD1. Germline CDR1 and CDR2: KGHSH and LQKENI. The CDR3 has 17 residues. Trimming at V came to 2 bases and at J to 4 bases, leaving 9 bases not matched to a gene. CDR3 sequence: CASSPIPGQGAVYGYTF. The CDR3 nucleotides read TGTGCCAGCTCACCAATCCCAGGACAGGGGGCCGTCTATGGCTACACCTTC.

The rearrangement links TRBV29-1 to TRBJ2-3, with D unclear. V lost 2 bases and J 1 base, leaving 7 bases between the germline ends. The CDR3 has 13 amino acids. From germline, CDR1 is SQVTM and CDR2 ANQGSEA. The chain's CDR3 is CSVETEGTDTQYF. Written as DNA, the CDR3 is TGCAGCGTTGAAACAGAAGGCACAGATACGCAGTATTTT.

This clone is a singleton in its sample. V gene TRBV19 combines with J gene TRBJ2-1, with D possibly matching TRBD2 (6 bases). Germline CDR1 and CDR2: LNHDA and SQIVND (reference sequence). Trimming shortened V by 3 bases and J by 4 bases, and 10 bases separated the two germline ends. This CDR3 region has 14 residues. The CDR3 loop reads CASSMASEYNEQFF. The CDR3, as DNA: TGTGCCAGTAGTATGGCTAGCGAATACAATGAGCAGTTCTTC.

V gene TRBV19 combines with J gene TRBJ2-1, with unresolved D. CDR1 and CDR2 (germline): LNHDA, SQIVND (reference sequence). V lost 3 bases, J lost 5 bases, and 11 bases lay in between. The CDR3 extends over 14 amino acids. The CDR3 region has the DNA TGTGCCAGTAGTATTTCCCACAACAACAATGAGCAGTTCTTC. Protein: CASSISHNNNEQFF.

CDR3 protein: CASLGGTENSPLHF. The DNA for the CDR3 is TGTGCCAGCCTGGGGGGGACGGAAAATTCACCCCTCCACTTT. This sequence joins TRBV28 and TRBJ1-6, with a weak D call TRBD1 (5 bases). Trimming took off 8 bases at V and 7 bases at J, with 15 bases between the two ends. The CDR3 is made up of 14 amino acids. Germline V gene sequence: CDR1 MDHEN, CDR2 SYDVKM. Full variable domain (outside the CDR3, taken from reference TRBV28 and TRBJ1-6): DVKVTQSSRYLVKRTGEKVFLECVQDMDHENMFWYRQDPGLGLRLIYFSYDVKMKEKGDIPEGYSVSREKKERFSLILESASTNQTSMYLCASLGGTENSPLHFGNGTRLTVT.

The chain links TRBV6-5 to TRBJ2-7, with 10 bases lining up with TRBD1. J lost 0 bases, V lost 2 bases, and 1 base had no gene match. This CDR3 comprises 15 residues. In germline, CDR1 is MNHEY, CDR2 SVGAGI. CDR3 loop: CASSYRTGGSYEQYF. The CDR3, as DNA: TGTGCCAGCAGTTACCGGACAGGGGGCTCCTACGAGCAGTACTTC.

DNA of the CDR3: TGTGCTAGTGGTTTGTTCCGACAGGGGGCTATCGCGGAGACCCAGTACTTC. The encoded protein is CASGLFRQGAIAETQYF. The rearrangement uses TRBV12-5 and TRBJ2-5, with 10 bases aligning to TRBD1. The CDR3 sequence is 17 residues long. Trimming at V came to 2 bases and at J to 5 bases, leaving 11 bases not matched to a gene. The germline gives CDR1 LGHNT, CDR2 FRNRAP.

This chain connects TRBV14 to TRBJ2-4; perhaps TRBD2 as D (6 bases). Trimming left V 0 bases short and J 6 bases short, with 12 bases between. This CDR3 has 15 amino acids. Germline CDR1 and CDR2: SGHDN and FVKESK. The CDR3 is CASSQEPGAGNIQYF. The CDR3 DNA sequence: TGTGCCAGCAGCCAAGAACCGGGAGCGGGAAACATTCAGTACTTC.

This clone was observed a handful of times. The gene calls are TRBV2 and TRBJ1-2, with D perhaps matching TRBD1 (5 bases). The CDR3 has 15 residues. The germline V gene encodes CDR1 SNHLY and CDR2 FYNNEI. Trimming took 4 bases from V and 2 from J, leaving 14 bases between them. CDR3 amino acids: CASSVAGGNNYGYTF. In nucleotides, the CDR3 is TGTGCCAGCAGTGTAGCGGGGGGTAACAACTATGGCTACACCTTC.

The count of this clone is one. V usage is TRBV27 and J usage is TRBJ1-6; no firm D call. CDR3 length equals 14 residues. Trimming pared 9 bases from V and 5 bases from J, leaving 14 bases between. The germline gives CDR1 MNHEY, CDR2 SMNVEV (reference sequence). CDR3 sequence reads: CASRPWRDNSPLHF. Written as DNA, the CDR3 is TGTGCCAGTAGACCCTGGAGGGATAATTCACCCCTCCACTTT.